The clone carrying this T cell receptor (beta chain) was counted between two and nine times. Aged about 6 to 100, donors were systemically healthy Caucasians from Russia. Through a sample-barcoded 5' primer and a J-beta primer mix, a second PCR was run for 7 to 11 cycles. TCRdb reanalysed the 5' RACE reads using MiXCR and keeps one entry per CDR3 protein. The data contain 760,000 or so distinct CDR3 sequences, around 25% of them singletons. These data come from a study of blood T cells in healthy people across ages. The germline V gene has CDR1 KGHDR and CDR2 SFDVKD. There are 15 residues in the CDR3. With 3 bases removed from V and 7 bases from J, the gap between germline ends came to 14 bases. These records were also assigned to another study, of T cells of mothers and their children. According to that study: Nine systemically healthy Caucasian donors: three mothers, six children.

V and J are TRBV24-1 and TRBJ1-4; no definite D call. Input material: blood. This TCR was sampled from a boy younger than 18 in good health. The CDR3 here is CATSDPSARGEKLFF. CDR3 DNA: TGTGCCACCAGTGATCCATCCGCGCGGGGTGAAAAACTGTTTTTT.